The 17 T cell receptor beta chains below come from one sample, sequenced in a study of CD4 and CD8 cells across lung adenocarcinoma regions. TCRdb reprocessed the PCR reads with MiXCR, giving one entry per CDR3 protein. The sample carries about 7,700 distinct CDR3 sequences, roughly 54% recorded once. Sequencing input: CD8+ T cells from the center of a lung tumor. The receptors stem from a female donor with lung adenocarcinoma. The CD4 and CD8 labels of this study may be unreliable.

This chain links TRBV7-7 with TRBJ2-4; D tentatively reads TRBD1 or TRBD2 (5 bases each). The CDR3 length is 23 residues. Germline values: CDR1 SSHAT, CDR2 FNYEAQ (reference sequence). The chain's CDR3 is CATSLASGRSGTGRSRAKNTQYF. The DNA for the CDR3 is TGTGCGACCAGCTTAGCCTCGGGTAGGTCCGGGACGGGCCGATCTCGAGCCAAAAACACCCAGTACTTC.

This clonotype was detected ten times or more. V gene TRBV7-2 combines with J gene TRBJ2-3; D might be TRBD2 (7 bases). V lost 0 bases to trimming and J lost 4 bases, with 11 bases between them. Germline lookup yields CDR1 SGHTA and CDR2 FQGNSA. The CDR3 covers 15 residues. DNA of the CDR3: TGTGCCAGCAGCTTAGCGGGGGGGCGGCCAGATACGCAGTATTTT. Translation gives CASSLAGGRPDTQYF.

This clonotype was counted many times. The chain employs TRBV27 and TRBJ2-2; D uncertain. The ends were cut back, 6 bases at V and 7 bases at J, with 9 bases in the middle. Germline CDR1 is MNHEY and CDR2 is SMNVEV (reference sequence). CDR3 length equals 12 residues. CDR3 residues: CASSSFGGELFF. The DNA for the CDR3 is TGTGCCAGCAGCTCTTTCGGCGGGGAGCTGTTTTTT.

The chain couples TRBV6-2 or TRBV6-3 to TRBJ2-3; a possible D gene is TRBD2 (7 bases). The DNA end favors TRBJ2-5, so the J call may be wrong. This CDR3 region has 15 residues. The germline V gene encodes CDR1 MNHEY and CDR2 SVGEGT. The CDR3: CARGWGGAGTDTQYF. CDR3 in DNA: TGTGCCAGGGGCTGGGGGGGGGCTGGCACAGATACCCAGTACTTC.

This clonotype was detected a few times. The J gene is TRBJ2-7, the V gene TRBV5-6, with unresolved D. Trimming took off 4 bases at V and 5 bases at J, with 19 bases between the two ends. The CDR3 extends over 15 amino acids. Germline-derived CDR1 and CDR2 are SGHDT and YYEEEE. CDR3 bases: TGTGCCAGCAGCCCCCCGCTAGGACCCAACGACGAGCAGTACTTC. Translating gives CASSPPLGPNDEQYF.

This clonotype occurred a few times. The chain joins TRBV28 to TRBJ1-2, with D possibly matching TRBD1 (6 bases). The germline CDR1 and CDR2 sequences are MDHEN and SYDVKM. This CDR3 spans 15 amino acids. The ends were cut back, 1 base at V and 2 bases at J, with 11 bases in the middle. CDR3 in DNA: TGTGCCAGCAGTTTATATCAGGGGTCCAACTATGGCTACACCTTC. Encoded protein: CASSLYQGSNYGYTF.

This clonotype was detected many times. The gene calls are TRBV6-1 and TRBJ1-1, with a weak D call TRBD1 (5 bases). This CDR3 spans 14 amino acids. Between the trimmed V and J ends, which lost 6 bases and 6 bases, there was a span of 17 bases. Germline lookup yields CDR1 MNHNS and CDR2 SASEGT. For the CDR3, the DNA is TGTGCCAGCAGCCCGGGACCCCACGAAGCTGAAGCTTTCTTT. Amino acids: CASSPGPHEAEAFF.

A note on this clonotype: The junction departs from germline at one end; a sequencing error may be responsible. J is TRBJ2-5 and V is TRBV7-2; TRBD1 is a possible D gene (6 bases). Per the germline V gene, CDR1 is SGHTA and CDR2 is FQGNSA. The CDR3 has 14 amino acids. DNA of the CDR3: TGTGCCACTGCTGGGGGCCGTGACCAAGATACCCAGTACTTC. It encodes CATAGGRDQDTQYF.

The V call is TRBV7-2, the J call TRBJ2-1, with a weak D call TRBD2 (6 bases). TRBJ2-5 explains the end of the DNA better; the J call may be wrong. This CDR3 is 13 amino acids long. Germline loops: CDR1 SGHTA, CDR2 FQGNSA. The CDR3 DNA is TGTGCCAGCACCCGGGGGAACCAAGAGACCCAGTACTTC. This encodes CASTRGNQETQYF.

Ten or more counts support this clonotype. The chain carries TRBV6-5 and TRBJ1-1; D remains ambiguous. V was clipped by 4 bases and J by 1 base, with 7 bases between them. Germline CDR1 is MNHEY and CDR2 is SVGAGI. The CDR3 spans 13 residues. This chain's CDR3 is CASSSRENTEAFF. CDR3 nucleotide sequence: TGTGCCAGCAGTTCAAGGGAGAACACTGAAGCTTTCTTT.

V usage is TRBV27 and J usage is TRBJ2-1; no firm D call. V lost 4 bases, J lost 10 bases, and 20 bases lay in between. This CDR3 is 15 amino acids long. Germline lookup yields CDR1 MNHEY and CDR2 SMNVEV (reference sequence). CDR3 sequence reads: CASSYRNLLSYEQFF. CDR3 DNA sequence: TGTGCCAGCAGTTATCGTAATCTCCTATCCTACGAGCAGTTCTTC.

As concerns this clonotype: Germline and junction disagree at one end, which may indicate a read error. This chain joins TRBV11-3 and TRBJ2-4; TRBD2 aligns across 8 bases. Per the germline V gene, CDR1 is SGHNT and CDR2 is YENEEA. This CDR3 is 15 amino acids long. The CDR3 spells CASGSGGGAKNMQYF. CDR3 DNA sequence: TGTGCCAGCGGCTCGGGGGGGGGAGCTAAAAACATGCAGTACTTC. The full variable domain, with the rest looked up from reference TRBV11-3 and TRBJ2-4, is EAGVVQSPRYKIIEKKQPVAFWCNPISGHNTLYWYLQNLGQGPELLIRYENEEAVDDSQLPKDRFSAERLKGVDSTLKIQPAELGDSAVYLCASGSGGGAKNMQYFGAGTRLSVL.

The chain couples TRBV5-4 to TRBJ2-3; tentatively, D is TRBD2 (5 bases). The end of the DNA aligns better with TRBJ2-7, so the J call may be wrong. Germline CDR1 SGHNT, CDR2 YYREEE (reference sequence). CDR3 size: 15 residues. CDR3 sequence: CASSSGLHNKDTQYF. The CDR3 DNA is TGTGCCAGCAGCTCTGGACTCCATAACAAAGATACGCAGTACTTC.

This chain links TRBV23-1 with TRBJ2-5, with D perhaps TRBD1 (5 bases). TRBV23-1 is an ORF, with its function uncertain. There are 18 residues in the CDR3. The ends were cut back, 0 bases at V and 6 bases at J, with 23 bases in the middle. This CDR3 reads CASSQSPNPGWPHKTQYF. For the CDR3, the DNA is TGCGCCAGCAGTCAATCGCCGAACCCAGGGTGGCCCCATAAGACCCAGTACTTC.

Turning to this clonotype: The CDR3 does not close with the conserved phenylalanine or tryptophan, likely indicating a read error. The CDR3 region is CASSLAFRGYNEQFL. In DNA, the CDR3 is TGTGCCAGCAGCTTAGCCTTCCGGGGATACAATGAGCAGTTCTTA. The chain recombines TRBV7-2 with TRBJ2-1; TRBD2 is a possible D gene (5 bases). CDR3 length: 15 amino acids. Germline CDR1 is SGHTA and CDR2 is FQGNSA. Trimming took 0 bases from V and 4 from J, leaving 10 bases between them.

This sequence joins TRBV10-1 and TRBJ2-7; a weak D match, TRBD1 (6 bases). Looked up from germline, CDR1 is WNHNN and CDR2 is SYGVQD (reference sequence). This CDR3 has 15 amino acids. V dropped 6 bases and J dropped 1 base, with 16 bases sitting between them. This CDR3 reads CASSKGDAVSYEQYF. DNA of the CDR3: TGCGCCAGCAGCAAGGGGGATGCGGTATCCTACGAGCAGTACTTC.

The rearrangement joins TRBV5-5 to TRBJ2-1; D possibly corresponds to TRBD2 (6 bases). Trimming left V 0 bases short and J 10 bases short, with 17 bases between. CDR1 SGHKS and CDR2 YYEKEE come from the germline V gene (reference sequence). CDR3 length: 15 amino acids. The CDR3 nucleotides read TGTGCCAGCAGCTTGGGGCCGCCGCTGGACTACGAGCAGTTCTTC. This translates into CASSLGPPLDYEQFF.